The clone carrying this T cell receptor beta chain was detected only a few times. Its antigen is unidentified. The data derive from a study of CD8+CD57+ T cells in acquired aplastic anemia. Turning to the study itself: The average for DNA from sorted CD4+ and CD8+ cells was roughly 3 ug. Healthy-donor CD4+ cells averaged around 10 million reads. The study's findings and limits: Around 29 shared CD8+ CDR3s appeared highly expressed within patients' immunodominant clones.

With 4 bases removed from V and 0 bases from J, the gap between germline ends came to 4 bases. Germline V gene sequence: CDR1 SEHNR, CDR2 FQNEAQ (reference sequence). The CDR3 is 12 amino acids. Using genomic DNA as the template, TCR beta VDJ and CDR3 profiling was carried out. In TCRdb, the reads were re-called with MiXCR into one record per CDR3 protein. The data show about 190,000 distinct CDR3 sequences, with 54% seen just once and 15% to 20% held by the top ten. The chain recombines TRBV7-9 with TRBJ2-7; D gene uncertain. Source material: sorted CD4+, CD8+, or CD8+CD57+ T cells (not recorded which) from PBMCs. This TCR came from a human donor in good health, serving as a control. The CDR3 DNA sequence: TGTGCCAGCAGCTCAACCTCCTACGAGCAGTACTTC. This encodes CASSSTSYEQYF.